These 27 T cell receptor delta chains were all obtained from the same sample, sequenced in a study of γδ T cells in repeated Plasmodium falciparum infection. TCRdb repeated clone calling on the multiplex PCR reads with CATT. In the table there are 70,000 to 95,000 delta-chain clones, roughly 1.4% of which are singletons. Gammadelta T cells were flow-sorted from PBMC into Vgamma9/Vdelta2+ and Vdelta2-negative populations for bulk analysis. Sequencing was done on a sample of gamma-delta T cells from blood. The receptor set was obtained from a pool of human donors (malaria-infected and uninfected, not separated).

Worth noting for this clone: TCRdb pairs this DNA with a much larger clone's protein that differs at residue 10, likely a read error; the protein shown was translated from the DNA. The J gene is TRDJ3, the V gene TRDV2, with TRDD3 matching over 8 bases. Assignment of the J gene here rests on matching the DNA to germline, because TCRdb gives none. The V and J ends lost 1 base and 0 bases, in that order; junction bases with no gene match: 7. Germline lookup yields CDR1 GEAIGNYY and CDR2 EKD. The CDR3 runs to 19 residues. For the CDR3, the DNA is TGTGCCTGTGACACTGGGGGATTCGGGAACTCCTGGGACACCCGACAGATGTTTTTC. Its translation is CACDTGGFGNSWDTRQMFF.

This clone was found a few times. The TCRdb record carries a much larger clone's protein, which differs from this DNA's translation at residue 8; a read error is the likely cause, and the protein listed here is the DNA translation. The chain combines TRDV1 with TRDJ1, with TRDD3 matching over 13 bases. TCRdb does not report a J gene; here it was assigned by matching the DNA to germline references. V lost 0 bases to trimming and J lost 0 bases; unmatched junction nucleotides: 25. The CDR3 is 25 amino acids. The germline V gene encodes CDR1 TSWWSYY and CDR2 QGS. CDR3 in DNA: TGTGCTCTTGGGGAACTCGATCTCCCGAATGGCCTGTACTGGGGGATACGGCCGGACACCGATAAACTCATCTTT. As protein: CALGELDLPNGLYWGIRPDTDKLIF.

This clone occurred a few times. The TCRdb protein comes from a much larger clone and disagrees with this DNA's translation at residue 11, likely due to a read error; the protein given here is derived from the DNA. The chain has TRDV1 and TRDJ1; 10 bases map to TRDD3. The CDR3 has 21 residues. The germline gives CDR1 TSWWSYY, CDR2 QGS. J lost 4 bases, V lost 0 bases, and 20 bases had no gene match. The CDR3 DNA reads as TGTGCTCTTGGGGAACTAGTGACGATAAAGATTGGGGGATACTTAAGCGATAAACTCATCTTT. It translates to CALGELVTIKIGGYLSDKLIF.

Points on this clone: The protein given by TCRdb reflects a much larger clone and differs at residue 11 from this DNA's translation, likely from a read error; the protein shown is the DNA's translation. The chain joins TRDV2 to TRDJ2; no firm D call. The J gene, absent from TCRdb, was called here by matching the DNA to germline. The CDR3 has 14 amino acids. Germline-derived CDR1 and CDR2 are GEAIGNYY and EKD. The CDR3 here is CACDTFALTARLFF. The CDR3 region has the DNA TGTGCCTGTGACACCTTTGCTTTGACAGCACGACTCTTCTTT.

Only a few counts were recorded for this clone. TCRdb has a much larger clone's protein, which differs at residue 11 from the translation of this DNA, likely because of a read error; what is shown is the protein translated from the DNA. The genes are TRDV1 and TRDJ1; D possibly corresponds to TRDD3 (6 bases). Looked up from germline, CDR1 is TSWWSYY and CDR2 is QGS. The CDR3 contains 12 residues. CDR3 sequence: CALFSSRDKLTF. Here the CDR3 DNA reads TGTGCTCTTTTTTCCTCCCGGGATAAACTCACCTTT.

Worth noting for this clone: This is likely an artifact of a read error, given a far larger clone one base away. The sample holds other DNA sequences that translate to the same CDR3. The V call is TRDV1, the J call TRDJ2; 9 positions match TRDD3. Per the germline V gene, CDR1 is TSWWSYY and CDR2 is QGS. The CDR3 is 16 residues long. The CDR3 DNA is TGTGCCCTTGGGGAACTCGGGGGATACTTGACAGCACAACTCTTCTTT. It yields the protein CALGELGGYLTAQLFF.

By frequency in the sample, this clone is medium-sized. The sample has other DNA sequences that encode this CDR3 too. CDR3 sequence: CACDTGGALTAQLFF. The CDR3, as DNA: TGTGCCTGTGACACTGGGGGAGCTTTGACAGCACAACTCTTCTTT. V and J are TRDV2 and TRDJ2, with 7 positions matching TRDD3. The length of the CDR3 is 15 residues. V dropped 1 base and J dropped 0; count of bases not matched to a gene: 1. Germline V gene data show CDR1 as GEAIGNYY and CDR2 as EKD.

A note on this clone: A single base separates this from a much larger clone, so it may be a read error. The V gene call is TRAV14/DV4, and the J gene call is absent; the DNA was not used to check the table's D call, TRDD3. From germline, CDR1 is TSDPSYG and CDR2 QGSYDQQN (reference sequence). This CDR3 has 19 residues. CDR3 protein: CAMREVVPLGDRYTDKLTF. The CDR3 DNA reads as TGTGCAATGAGAGAGGTAGTCCCCCTGGGGGACCGGTACACCGATAAACTCACCTTT.

On this clone: A far bigger clonotype differs at one base, so this is likely a read error. The same CDR3 arises from other DNA sequences in this sample as well. The V and J genes are TRDV2 and TRDJ3; no clear D gene. TCRdb leaves out the J gene; it was filled in here by matching the DNA to germline. Germline values: CDR1 GEAIGNYY, CDR2 EKD. CDR3 length: 16 residues. The CDR3 nucleotides are TGCGCCTGTGACACAACCAGCTCCTGGGACACCCGACAGATGTTTTTC. Its protein product is CACDTTSSWDTRQMFF.

This clone was counted between two and nine times. This DNA translates differently at residue 8 from the TCRdb protein, which is that of a much larger clone; a read error is likely, and the protein shown is the DNA's own translation. The chain links TRDV1 to TRDJ1, with TRDD3 matching 13 bases. The J gene is absent in TCRdb and was assigned here via DNA matching to germline. CDR3 length equals 24 residues. Per germline, CDR1 TSWWSYY and CDR2 QGS. Trimming cost V 1 base and J 0 bases; bases outside gene matches: 23. CDR3: CALGEPAHALTGGYAREYTDKLIF. The CDR3 DNA follows: TGTGCTCTTGGGGAACCGGCCCACGCCCTTACTGGGGGATACGCGCGGGAGTACACCGATAAACTCATCTTT.

Regarding this clone: The protein recorded in TCRdb matches a much larger clone and deviates from this DNA's translation at residue 19, suggesting a read error; the protein here is obtained by translating the DNA. This chain connects TRDV1 to TRDJ1; 12 bases align to TRDD3. The CDR3 has 26 residues. Germline CDR1 and CDR2: TSWWSYY and QGS. J was trimmed by 0 bases and V by 0 bases; bases with no gene match: 29. The CDR3 coding sequence is TGTGCTCTTGGGGAACTTGGGGTCCTACGTCCCCGTACTGGGGGATACCAAGAATTTCACACCGATAAACTCATCTTT. As protein: CALGELGVLRPRTGGYQEFHTDKLIF.

This clone has only a few counts. A far larger clone differs by one base, so this is likely a read error. This sample includes further DNA sequences coding for the same CDR3. The chain has TRDV1 and TRDJ1, with 8 bases aligning to TRDD3. Here the J gene came from matching the DNA to germline, since TCRdb omits it. The trim removed 3 bases at V and 2 bases at J, leaving 23 bases unmatched. The CDR3 has 21 residues. Germline lookup yields CDR1 TSWWSYY and CDR2 QGS. The DNA for the CDR3 is TGTGCTCTTGGGGAGCGCCCCTACAGCCGGGATACGCCTTTACAAACCGATAAACTCATCTTT. This encodes CALGERPYSRDTPLQTDKLIF.

This clone was seen many times. It differs at one base from a far larger clone, so likely a read error. This sample includes further DNA sequences coding for the same CDR3. The chain has TRDV3 and TRDJ1; D is uncertain. Per germline, CDR1 TVYSNPD and CDR2 GDNSRS (reference sequence). The CDR3 spans 17 residues. The V end lost 4 bases, the J end lost 2 bases, and 26 bases lay between the germline ends. CDR3: CASTWSPYRRETDKLIF. CDR3 sequence (DNA): TGTGCCTCTACCTGGTCCCCGTACCGTAGGGAGACCGATAAACTCATCTTT.

This clone was seen at least ten times. The protein recorded in TCRdb matches a much larger clone and deviates from this DNA's translation at residue 8, suggesting a read error; the protein here is obtained by translating the DNA. The V and J genes are TRDV2 and TRDJ1, with D possibly TRDD3 on 5 matching bases. Deletions cut 2 bases from V and 0 bases from J, with 27 bases between. CDR1 and CDR2 (germline): GEAIGNYY, EKD. The CDR3 consists of 20 residues. The CDR3 sequence is CACDRLLRDSLDRHTDKLIF. In nucleotides, the CDR3 is TGTGCCTGTGACAGACTGCTGAGGGATTCGCTAGACCGACACACCGATAAACTCATCTTT.

This clone was detected a few times. The amino acid sequence in TCRdb belongs to a much larger clone and departs from this DNA's translation at residue 16, likely a sequencing read error; the sequence shown is translated from the DNA. There is no J gene call, but TRDV2 is given as the V gene; TRDD3 is the table's D call and was not checked against the DNA. CDR1 and CDR2 from the germline V gene are GEAIGNYY and EKD. There are 18 residues in the CDR3. CDR3 loop: CACEHLRDSEPYADKPIF. DNA for the CDR3: TGTGCCTGTGAACACTTACGGGATTCTGAACCGTACGCCGATAAACCCATCTTT.

This clone showed up many times. This likely stems from a read error, as it lies one base from a far larger clone. This specimen includes other DNA sequences encoding the same CDR3. The gene calls are TRDV2 and TRDJ1; 12 nucleotides line up with TRDD3. Assignment of the J gene here rests on matching the DNA to germline, because TCRdb gives none. Germline V lookup: CDR1 GEAIGNYY, CDR2 EKD. V shed 0 bases, J shed 0 bases, and the junction held 4 bases outside the gene matches. The CDR3 is made up of 17 amino acids. CDR3 DNA: TGTGCCTGTGACACCCTGGGGGATACGGAAGACACCGATAAACTCATCTTT. It yields the protein CACDTLGDTEDTDKLIF.

This clone is labeled as medium-sized. Other nucleotide sequences in the sample specify the same CDR3. The V call is TRDV2, the J call TRDJ2; 7 positions agree with TRDD3. The CDR3 runs to 17 residues. Per the germline V gene, CDR1 is GEAIGNYY and CDR2 is EKD. Losses at the gene ends were 0 bases for V and 0 bases for J; bases not matched to a gene: 6. The CDR3 bases are TGTGCCTGTGACACCGTAGGGGGATCTGCTTTGACAGCACAACTCTTCTTT. As protein: CACDTVGGSALTAQLFF.

The sample holds many counts of this clone. The V gene is TRDV1, the J gene TRDJ1; 11 nucleotides match TRDD3. The CDR3 extends over 22 amino acids. CDR1 and CDR2 from the germline V gene are TSWWSYY and QGS. V shed 0 bases, J shed 1 base, and the junction held 19 bases outside the gene matches. The CDR3 DNA reads TGTGCTCTTGGGGAACTAGGGAACCTACGTTACTGGGGGATAAGGGGCACCGATAAACTCATCTTT. Amino acid sequence: CALGELGNLRYWGIRGTDKLIF.

This clone has a handful of counts. TCRdb's protein for this DNA is that of a much larger clone and differs from the translation at residue 16, likely a read error; the protein shown is the DNA translation. CDR3 nucleotides: TGTGCTCTTGGGGACCCCTATTTCCCCCTTCTTCCTCGTGTGTTAGCAGGCGATAAACTCATCTTT. Amino acids: CALGDPYFPLLPRVLAGDKLIF. This chain links TRDV1 with TRDJ1; D may be TRDD2 (6 bases). As TCRdb names no J gene, one was assigned here on the basis of a DNA match to germline. CDR1 and CDR2 (germline): TSWWSYY, QGS. Trimming removed 3 bases from V and 4 bases from J, with 36 bases in between. The CDR3 consists of 22 residues.

This clone occurred a few times. TCRdb shows a much larger clone's protein in place of this DNA's translation, and the two differ at residue 5, likely through a read error; the protein shown is translated from the DNA. This chain connects TRDV2 to TRDJ1, with 11 bases matching TRDD3. TCRdb records no J gene; here it was assigned by comparing the DNA to germline. Germline V lookup: CDR1 GEAIGNYY, CDR2 EKD. The CDR3 sequence is 17 residues long. The V gene end was trimmed by 3 bases and the J gene end by 6 bases; junction bases not matched to a gene: 14. CDR3 sequence reads: CACDAVGILGDRNKLIF. Written as DNA, the CDR3 is TGTGCCTGTGACGCTGTAGGGATACTGGGGGATAGAAATAAACTCATCTTT.

The sample holds many counts of this clone. TCRdb assigns this DNA the protein of a much larger clone, which departs from its translation at residue 7; this likely reflects a read error, and the protein shown comes from translating the DNA. The chain is built from TRDV1 and TRDJ2; tentative D call: TRDD3 (6 bases). The J gene was missing in TCRdb and was found by matching the end of the DNA to germline. Looked up from germline, CDR1 is TSWWSYY and CDR2 is QGS. The CDR3 runs 19 residues. Trimming removed 0 bases from V and 9 bases from J, with 26 bases in between. For the CDR3, the DNA is TGTGCTCTTGGGGAACTGTGTCCGACCTCCTCGGGGATCGAACCACAACTCTTCTTT. It translates to CALGELCPTSSGIEPQLFF.

This clone was picked up a small number of times. The chain has TRDV2 and TRDJ1; 10 positions match TRDD3. The J gene is not listed in TCRdb, so it was assigned here from a DNA match to germline. This CDR3 has 15 amino acids. CDR1 is GEAIGNYY, CDR2 EKD, per germline. V lost 1 base to trimming and J lost 5 bases; unmatched junction nucleotides: 6. Here the CDR3 reads CACDTGGYSGDKLIF. CDR3 nucleotides: TGTGCCTGTGACACTGGGGGATACTCGGGGGATAAACTCATCTTT.

Points on this clone: A far larger clone is only one base removed, so a read error is likely. Within the sample, other DNA sequences also encode this same CDR3. The rearrangement links TRDV3 to TRDJ1; weak D call: TRDD3 (6 bases). The J gene comes from matching the DNA to germline here; TCRdb lacks it. Trimming removed 2 bases at V and 5 bases at J, with 12 bases between. Germline V lookup: CDR1 TVYSNPD, CDR2 GDNSRS (reference sequence). This CDR3 comprises 12 residues. In DNA form, the CDR3 reads TGTGCCTTTTTAGATACGGGTGATAAACTCATCTTT. It translates to CAFLDTGDKLIF.

Comments on this clone: A far larger clone differs by one base, so this is likely a read error. Other DNA variants within this sample encode the same CDR3. This chain uses TRDV1 with TRDJ1, with a weak D call TRDD3 (6 bases). Trimming removed 2 bases at V and 7 bases at J, with 17 bases between. Germline CDR1 reads TSWWSYY; CDR2 reads QGS. CDR3 length: 15 amino acids. DNA of the CDR3: TGTGCTCTTGGGGAAAGGGGACCCACTGGGATTAAACTCATCTTT. Amino acid sequence: CALGERGPTGIKLIF.

As concerns this clone: The protein TCRdb gives is from a much larger clone and does not agree with this DNA's translation at residue 13, likely a read error; the protein shown here comes from the DNA. The CDR3 loop is CALGETRAAYTDNLIF. The CDR3 DNA is TGTGCTCTTGGGGAAACAAGGGCCGCGTACACCGATAATCTCATCTTT. This chain links TRDV1 with TRDJ1; D remains unclear. CDR3 length: 16 residues. Germline CDR1 is TSWWSYY and CDR2 is QGS.

This clone occurred a few times. TCRdb shows a much larger clone's protein in place of this DNA's translation, and the two differ at residue 24, likely through a read error; the protein shown is translated from the DNA. The chain links TRDV3 to TRDJ1; TRDD2 aligns across 8 bases. Germline lookup yields CDR1 TVYSNPD and CDR2 GDNSRS (reference sequence). The CDR3 totals 26 residues. The CDR3 here is CAFSSVHTSYTRRVDIPRYDTDKPIF. In DNA, the CDR3 is TGTGCCTTTAGCTCCGTCCATACTTCCTACACACGGAGGGTGGACATACCCAGATATGACACCGATAAACCCATCTTT.

To note about this clone: The TCRdb record carries a much larger clone's protein, which differs from this DNA's translation at residue 5; a read error is the likely cause, and the protein listed here is the DNA translation. Distinct nucleotide sequences in the sample also encode this CDR3. The rearrangement uses TRDV2 and TRDJ1; TRDD3 matches 10 bases. Germline values: CDR1 GEAIGNYY, CDR2 EKD. The V and J ends lost 3 bases and 1 base, in that order; junction bases with no gene match: 22. CDR3 length: 21 residues. CDR3 nucleotide sequence: TGTGCCTGTGACGCCCTCACCTTATCTGTGCTGGGGGATAATCGCACCGATAAACTCATCTTT. This translates into CACDALTLSVLGDNRTDKLIF.